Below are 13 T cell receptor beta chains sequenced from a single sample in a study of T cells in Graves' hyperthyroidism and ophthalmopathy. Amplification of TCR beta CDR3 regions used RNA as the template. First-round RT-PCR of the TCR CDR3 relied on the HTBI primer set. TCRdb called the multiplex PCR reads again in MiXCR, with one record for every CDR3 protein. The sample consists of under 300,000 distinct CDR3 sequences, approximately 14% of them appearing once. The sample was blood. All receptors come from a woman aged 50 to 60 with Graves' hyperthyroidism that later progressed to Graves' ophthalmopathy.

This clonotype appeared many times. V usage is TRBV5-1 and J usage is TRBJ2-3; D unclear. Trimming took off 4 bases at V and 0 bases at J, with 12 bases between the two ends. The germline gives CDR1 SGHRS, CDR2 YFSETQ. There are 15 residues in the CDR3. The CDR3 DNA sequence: TGCGCCAGCAGCCCCCGGTCGGCTAGCACAGATACGCAGTATTTT. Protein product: CASSPRSASTDTQYF.

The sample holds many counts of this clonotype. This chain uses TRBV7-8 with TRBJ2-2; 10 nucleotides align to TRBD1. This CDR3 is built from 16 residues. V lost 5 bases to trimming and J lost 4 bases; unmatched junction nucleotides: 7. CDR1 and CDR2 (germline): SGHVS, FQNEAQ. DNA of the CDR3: TGTGCCAGCAGCCCAAGGGGACAGGGGACCACCGGGGAGCTGTTTTTT. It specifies CASSPRGQGTTGELFF.

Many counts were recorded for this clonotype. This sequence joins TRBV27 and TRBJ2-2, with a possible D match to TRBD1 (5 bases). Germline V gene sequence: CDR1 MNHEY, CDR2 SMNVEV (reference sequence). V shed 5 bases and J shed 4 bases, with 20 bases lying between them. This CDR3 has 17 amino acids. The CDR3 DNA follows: TGTGCCAGCAGTCCGTCTGCAGGGATAAGGTTCACCGGGGAGCTGTTTTTT. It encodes CASSPSAGIRFTGELFF.

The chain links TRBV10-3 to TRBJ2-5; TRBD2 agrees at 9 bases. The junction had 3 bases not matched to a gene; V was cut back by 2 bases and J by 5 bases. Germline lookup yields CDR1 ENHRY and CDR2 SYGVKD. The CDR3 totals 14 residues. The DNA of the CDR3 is TGTGCCATCAGTGAGGCTAGCGGGATGGAGACCCAGTACTTC. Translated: CAISEASGMETQYF.

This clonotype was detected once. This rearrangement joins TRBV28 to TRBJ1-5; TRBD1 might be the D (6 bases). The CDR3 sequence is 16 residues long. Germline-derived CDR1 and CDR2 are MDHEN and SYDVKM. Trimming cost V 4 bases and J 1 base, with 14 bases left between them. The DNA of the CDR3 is TGTGCCAGCAGTTCCTACAGGGTTAGGAGCAATCAGCCCCAGCATTTT. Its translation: CASSSYRVRSNQPQHF.

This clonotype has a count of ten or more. DNA of the CDR3: TGTGCCAGCAGCTACGGACAGGACGGCACTGAAGCTTTCTTT. Protein product: CASSYGQDGTEAFF. The genes are TRBV7-3 and TRBJ1-1, with TRBD1 matching 7 bases. The CDR3 covers 14 residues. Trimming took 4 bases from V and 4 from J; bases not matched to a gene: 6. The V gene's germline CDR1 is SGHTA and CDR2 FQGTGA.

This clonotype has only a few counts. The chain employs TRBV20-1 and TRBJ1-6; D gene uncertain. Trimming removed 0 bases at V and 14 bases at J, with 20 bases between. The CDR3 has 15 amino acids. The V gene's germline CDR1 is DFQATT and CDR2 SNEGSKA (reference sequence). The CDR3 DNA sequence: TGCAGTGCTAGAGATCGAGCCTCGGGGTTGGGATCCCTCCACTTT. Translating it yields CSARDRASGLGSLHF.

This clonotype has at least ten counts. The CDR3 sequence: CASSQAGQNTEAFF. The CDR3, as DNA: TGTGCCAGCAGCCAAGCGGGCCAGAACACTGAAGCTTTCTTT. The chain recombines TRBV3-1 with TRBJ1-1, with D unresolved. Germline CDR1 is LGHDT and CDR2 is YNNKEL (reference sequence). There are 14 residues in the CDR3. V was cut by 1 base and J by 1 base, with 7 bases left in between.

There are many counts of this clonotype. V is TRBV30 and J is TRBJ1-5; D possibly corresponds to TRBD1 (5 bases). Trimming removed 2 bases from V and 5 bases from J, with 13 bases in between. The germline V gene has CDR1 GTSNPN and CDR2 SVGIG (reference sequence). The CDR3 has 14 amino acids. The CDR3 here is CAWSRTSGDQPQHF. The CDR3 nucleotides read TGTGCCTGGAGTCGGACCTCGGGGGATCAGCCCCAGCATTTT.

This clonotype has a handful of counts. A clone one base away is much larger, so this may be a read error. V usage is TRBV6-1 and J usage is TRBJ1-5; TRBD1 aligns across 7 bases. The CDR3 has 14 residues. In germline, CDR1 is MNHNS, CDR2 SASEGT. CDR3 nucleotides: TGTGCCAGCAGAGAAGGGACAGAGGGTCAGCCCCAGCATTTT. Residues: CASREGTEGQPQHF.

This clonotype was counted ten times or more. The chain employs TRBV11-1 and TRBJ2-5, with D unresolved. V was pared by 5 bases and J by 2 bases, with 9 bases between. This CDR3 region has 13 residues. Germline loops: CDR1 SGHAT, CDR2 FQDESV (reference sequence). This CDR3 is CASSPLIQETQYF. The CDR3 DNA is TGTGCCAGCAGCCCACTGATTCAAGAGACCCAGTACTTC.

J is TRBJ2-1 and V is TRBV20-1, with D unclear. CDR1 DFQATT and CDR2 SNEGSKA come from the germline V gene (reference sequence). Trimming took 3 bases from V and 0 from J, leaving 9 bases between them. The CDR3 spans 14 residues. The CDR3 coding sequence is TGCAGTGCTAGTATGTGGAGCTCCTACAATGAGCAGTTCTTC. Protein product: CSASMWSSYNEQFF.

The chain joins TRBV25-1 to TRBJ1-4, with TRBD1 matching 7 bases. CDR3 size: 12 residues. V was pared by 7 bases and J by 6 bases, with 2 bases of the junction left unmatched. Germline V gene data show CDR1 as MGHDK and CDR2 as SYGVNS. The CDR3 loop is CASTTGYEKLFF. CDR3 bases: TGTGCCAGCACGACAGGGTATGAAAAACTGTTTTTT.